This is a list of T cell receptor beta chains from one sample in a study of PD-L1 blockade in urothelial cancer. Using immunoSEQ multiplex PCR, the repertoire was profiled, and TCRdb retains in-frame clones only, with some absent. The data contain 55,000 to 85,000 clones, 85% to 90% of them seen just once; the ten biggest clones take up approximately 3.5%. The sequencing here drew on PBMCs, taken around atezolizumab (anti-PD-L1) treatment. These receptors were collected from a man between 60 and 75 years old with urothelial cancer. CDR3s include the opening cysteine and the closing phenylalanine or tryptophan. D genes are given only for firm matches.

j_call: TRBJ2-2; v_call: TRBV9; d_call: TRBD1; cdr3_nt: TGTGCCAGCAGCGGGAGGACTCCGGGACAGGGGGGTACCGGGGAGCTGTTTTTT; cdr3_aa: CASSGRTPGQGGTGELFF
j_call: TRBJ1-3; v_call: TRBV27; d_call: -; cdr3_nt: TGTGCCAGCAGTTTAAGTGGCCGAAACGGAAACACCATATATTTT; cdr3_aa: CASSLSGRNGNTIYF
j_call: TRBJ1-1; v_call: TRBV11-2; d_call: -; cdr3_nt: TGTGCCAGCAGCTTAGAAGGGGGGGAGTACACTGAAGCTTTCTTT; cdr3_aa: CASSLEGGEYTEAFF
j_call: TRBJ1-5; v_call: TRBV27; d_call: -; cdr3_nt: TGTGCCAGCAGTGCCCGTTCCTATAGCAATCAGCCCCAGCATTTT; cdr3_aa: CASSARSYSNQPQHF
j_call: TRBJ2-5; v_call: TRBV19; d_call: TRBD1; cdr3_nt: TGTGCCAGTAGTAGCTGGGGGAGGGGACAGGGGGCCGGGGAGACCCAGTACTTC; cdr3_aa: CASSSWGRGQGAGETQYF
j_call: TRBJ1-2; v_call: TRBV5-1; d_call: TRBD1; cdr3_nt: TGCGCCAGCAGCTTGGGGGACAGGGTGAACGGTGGCTACACCTTC; cdr3_aa: CASSLGDRVNGGYTF
j_call: TRBJ1-2; v_call: TRBV19; d_call: TRBD1; cdr3_nt: TGTGCCAGTAGTTTAGGACAGGCATATTCCTATGGCTACACCTTC; cdr3_aa: CASSLGQAYSYGYTF
j_call: TRBJ2-1; v_call: TRBV5-1; d_call: -; cdr3_nt: TGCGCCAGCAGCTTGGATATTGTAGTTAATGAGCAGTTCTTC; cdr3_aa: CASSLDIVVNEQFF
j_call: TRBJ1-3; v_call: TRBV19; d_call: TRBD1; cdr3_nt: TGTGCCACTAGACCTGGGCGGACAGGGGGTCTTTTTGGAAACACCATATATTTT; cdr3_aa: CATRPGRTGGLFGNTIYF
j_call: TRBJ2-7; v_call: TRBV10-3; d_call: TRBD1; cdr3_nt: TGTGCCATCAGCGTCGGGACAGGGGGGACCTACGAGCAGTACTTC; cdr3_aa: CAISVGTGGTYEQYF
j_call: TRBJ2-7; v_call: TRBV6-6; d_call: -; cdr3_nt: TGTGCCAGCAGTTCCTACGGGAGCTCCTACGAGCAGTACTTC; cdr3_aa: CASSSYGSSYEQYF
j_call: TRBJ2-1; v_call: TRBV10-1; d_call: TRBD2; cdr3_nt: TGCGCCAGCAGCCAGACTAGCTCGGCTGAGCAGTTCTTC; cdr3_aa: CASSQTSSAEQFF
j_call: TRBJ2-3; v_call: TRBV29-1; d_call: -; cdr3_nt: TGCAGCGTTGGGCAGGGCACAGATACGCAGTATTTT; cdr3_aa: CSVGQGTDTQYF
j_call: TRBJ2-5; v_call: TRBV19; d_call: -; cdr3_nt: TGTGCCAGTAGGACAGGTCGGGGAGGGTACCAAGAGACCCAGTACTTC; cdr3_aa: CASRTGRGGYQETQYF
j_call: TRBJ2-5; v_call: TRBV6-1; d_call: -; cdr3_nt: TGTGCCAGCAGTTCAGGGTTTTTAACCGAGACCCAGTACTTC; cdr3_aa: CASSSGFLTETQYF
j_call: TRBJ1-4; v_call: TRBV18; d_call: -; cdr3_nt: TGTGCCAGCTCACAGAGCCGGACAGAAGGAAAACTGTTTTTT; cdr3_aa: CASSQSRTEGKLFF
j_call: TRBJ2-7; v_call: TRBV6-5; d_call: TRBD2; cdr3_nt: TGTGCCAGGGTCCAGGGACTAGGTTACGAGCAGTACTTC; cdr3_aa: CARVQGLGYEQYF
j_call: TRBJ1-2; v_call: TRBV6-5; d_call: TRBD1; cdr3_nt: TGTGCCAGCAGTTACGTGGGGCAGGGGGCGCAAGGCTACACCTTC; cdr3_aa: CASSYVGQGAQGYTF
j_call: TRBJ1-2; v_call: TRBV29-1; d_call: -; cdr3_nt: TGCAGCGTTGACCCGCGGACAAGTGGCTACACCTTC; cdr3_aa: CSVDPRTSGYTF
j_call: TRBJ2-3; v_call: TRBV10-2; d_call: -; cdr3_nt: TGCGCCAGCAGTGATCGGGGTTCTGAAACAGATACGCAGTATTTT; cdr3_aa: CASSDRGSETDTQYF
j_call: TRBJ2-4; v_call: TRBV5-8; d_call: -; cdr3_nt: TGTGCCAGCAGCCCTGGGAGGCGGTTAGCCAAAAACATTCAGTACTTC; cdr3_aa: CASSPGRRLAKNIQYF
j_call: TRBJ2-1; v_call: TRBV5-1; d_call: TRBD1; cdr3_nt: TGCGCCAGCAGGCTTCCGGGACAGGGGGCTATCAATGAGCAGTTCTTC; cdr3_aa: CASRLPGQGAINEQFF
j_call: TRBJ2-3; v_call: TRBV29-1; d_call: -; cdr3_nt: TGCAGCGTTGAAGATCGAGGTGCGGCGGGTACGCAGTATTTT; cdr3_aa: CSVEDRGAAGTQYF
j_call: TRBJ2-7; v_call: TRBV29-1; d_call: -; cdr3_nt: TGCAGCGGACAAAACTCCTACGAGCAGTACTTC; cdr3_aa: CSGQNSYEQYF
j_call: TRBJ2-2; v_call: TRBV5-1; d_call: -; cdr3_nt: TGCGCCAGCAGCTTGGAGGAGGCAGTTAGCACCGGGGAGCTGTTTTTT; cdr3_aa: CASSLEEAVSTGELFF
j_call: TRBJ2-7; v_call: TRBV18; d_call: TRBD1; cdr3_nt: TGTGCCAGCTCACTCTTCGCAGGGGGCAACGAGCAGTACTTC; cdr3_aa: CASSLFAGGNEQYF
j_call: TRBJ1-1; v_call: TRBV7-9; d_call: -; cdr3_nt: TGTGCCAGCAGCTTATCCCAAAACAGGAACACTGAAGCTTTCTTT; cdr3_aa: CASSLSQNRNTEAFF
j_call: TRBJ2-7; v_call: TRBV10-2; d_call: TRBD1; cdr3_nt: TGCGCCAGCAGTTTACCAGGGGGACGGTACGAGCAGTACTTC; cdr3_aa: CASSLPGGRYEQYF